This entry features one TCR beta chain sequence. Its antigen is not known. These data originate in a study of shared clonotypes between healthy human individuals. Overall study results and limits: Clonotypes which were not shared had lower generation probabilities than clonotypes that all four donors shared.

Trimming took 3 bases from V and 12 from J; bases not matched to a gene: 16. Germline V gene sequence: CDR1 KGHSH, CDR2 LQKENI. The CDR3 runs 15 residues. Here immunoSEQ multiplex PCR was the method, and the copy in TCRdb shows in-frame clones only, minus some. This sample carries 1,500,000 or so clones, 97% to 99% of them seen once, and the ten largest clones take roughly 0.35%. Sequencing was done on a sample of naive CD4+ T cells sorted from blood. Subset defined: CD45RA+ positively selected. The receptor was isolated from a man aged 30 to 45 in good health. The chain is built from TRBV18 and TRBJ2-7; 8 bases agree with TRBD1. The CDR3 sequence is CASSPLDLQGALRYF. Here the CDR3 DNA reads TGTGCCAGCTCACCTCTTGACCTGCAGGGGGCGCTAAGGTACTTC.